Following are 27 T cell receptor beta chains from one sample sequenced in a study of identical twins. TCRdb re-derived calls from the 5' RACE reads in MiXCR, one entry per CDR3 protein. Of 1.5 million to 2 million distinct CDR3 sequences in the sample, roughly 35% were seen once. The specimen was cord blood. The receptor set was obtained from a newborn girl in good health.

The CDR3 sequence: CATTSGREGNEQFF. CDR3 coding DNA: TGTGCCACGACTAGCGGGAGGGAAGGGAATGAGCAGTTCTTC. The chain combines TRBV10-3 with TRBJ2-1, with TRBD2 matching 14 bases. The V gene end was trimmed by 10 bases and the J gene end by 7 bases; junction bases not matched to a gene: 6. Germline V CDR1 and CDR2: ENHRY, SYGVKD. CDR3 length: 14 amino acids.

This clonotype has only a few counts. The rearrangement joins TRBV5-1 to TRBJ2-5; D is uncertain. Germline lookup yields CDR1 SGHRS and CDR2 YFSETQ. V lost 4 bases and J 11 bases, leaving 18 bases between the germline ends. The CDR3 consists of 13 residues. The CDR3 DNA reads TGCGCCAGCAGCATGCGCAGAAGGGTAGGGCAGTACTTC. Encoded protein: CASSMRRRVGQYF.

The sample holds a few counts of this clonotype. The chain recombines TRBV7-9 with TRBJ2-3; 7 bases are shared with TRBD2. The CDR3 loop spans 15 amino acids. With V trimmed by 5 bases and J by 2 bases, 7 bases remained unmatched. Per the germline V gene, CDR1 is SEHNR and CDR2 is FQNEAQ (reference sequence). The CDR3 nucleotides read TGTGCCAGCAGCACCCGACTAGCCGACACAGATACGCAGTATTTT. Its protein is CASSTRLADTDTQYF. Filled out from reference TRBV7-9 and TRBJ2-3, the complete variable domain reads DTGVSQNPRHKITKRGQNVTFRCDPISEHNRLYWYRQTLGQGPEFLTYFQNEAQLEKSRLLSDRFSAERPKGSFSTLEIQRTEQGDSAMYLCASSTRLADTDTQYFGPGTRLTVL.

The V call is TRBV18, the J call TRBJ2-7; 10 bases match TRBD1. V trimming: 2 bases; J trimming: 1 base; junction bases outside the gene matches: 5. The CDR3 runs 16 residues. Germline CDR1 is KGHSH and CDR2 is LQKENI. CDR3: CASSPTGTGASYEQYF. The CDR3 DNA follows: TGTGCCAGCTCACCAACCGGGACAGGGGCTTCCTACGAGCAGTACTTC.

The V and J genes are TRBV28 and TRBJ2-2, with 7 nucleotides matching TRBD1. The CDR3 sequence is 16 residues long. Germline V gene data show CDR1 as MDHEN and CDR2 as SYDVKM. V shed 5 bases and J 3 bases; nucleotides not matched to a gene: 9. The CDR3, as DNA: TGTGCCAGCAGTCCCCTACAGGGGTGGGACACCGGGGAGCTGTTTTTT. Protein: CASSPLQGWDTGELFF. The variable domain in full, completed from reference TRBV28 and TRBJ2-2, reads DVKVTQSSRYLVKRTGEKVFLECVQDMDHENMFWYRQDPGLGLRLIYFSYDVKMKEKGDIPEGYSVSREKKERFSLILESASTNQTSMYLCASSPLQGWDTGELFFGEGSRLTVL.

The CDR3 DNA reads as TGTGCCAGCAGCCAAGCGATCATCCCTTTCAATGAGCAGTTCTTC. This sequence encodes CASSQAIIPFNEQFF. V gene TRBV3-1 combines with J gene TRBJ2-1; D unclear. With 1 base removed from V and 6 bases from J, the gap between germline ends came to 13 bases. CDR3 length: 15 residues. Germline CDR1 is LGHDT and CDR2 is YNNKEL (reference sequence).

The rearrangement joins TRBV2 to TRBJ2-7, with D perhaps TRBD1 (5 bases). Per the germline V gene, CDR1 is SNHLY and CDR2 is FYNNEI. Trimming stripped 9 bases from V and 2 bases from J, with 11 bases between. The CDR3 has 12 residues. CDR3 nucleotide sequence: TGTGCCAGTGGGGCTGGGGCCTACGAGCAGTACTTC. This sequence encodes CASGAGAYEQYF.

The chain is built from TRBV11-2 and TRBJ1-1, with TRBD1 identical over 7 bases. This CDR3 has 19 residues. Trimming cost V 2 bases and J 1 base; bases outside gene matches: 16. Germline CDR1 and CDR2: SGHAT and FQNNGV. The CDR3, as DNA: TGTGCCAGCAGCTTAAGGGGGCCAGGCCACGTCTTGGGGAACACTGAAGCTTTCTTT. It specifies CASSLRGPGHVLGNTEAFF.

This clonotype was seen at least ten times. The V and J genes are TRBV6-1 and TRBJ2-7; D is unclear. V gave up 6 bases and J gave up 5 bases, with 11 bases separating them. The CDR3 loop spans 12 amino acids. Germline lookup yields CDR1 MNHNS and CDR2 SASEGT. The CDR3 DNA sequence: TGTGCCAGCAGCCACGAAGTTCACGAGCAGTACTTC. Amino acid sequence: CASSHEVHEQYF.

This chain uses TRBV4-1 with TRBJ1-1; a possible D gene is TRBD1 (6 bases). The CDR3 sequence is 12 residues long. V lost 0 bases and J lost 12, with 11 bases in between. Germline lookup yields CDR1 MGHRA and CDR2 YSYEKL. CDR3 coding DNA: TGCGCCAGCAGCCAAGAGTGCGACAGGACTTTCTTT. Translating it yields CASSQECDRTFF.

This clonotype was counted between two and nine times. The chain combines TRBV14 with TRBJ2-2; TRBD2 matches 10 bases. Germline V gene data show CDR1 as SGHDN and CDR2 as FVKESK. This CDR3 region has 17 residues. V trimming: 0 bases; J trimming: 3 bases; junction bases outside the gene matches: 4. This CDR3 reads CASSQDHLAGDTGELFF. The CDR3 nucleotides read TGTGCCAGCAGCCAAGATCATCTAGCGGGGGACACCGGGGAGCTGTTTTTT.

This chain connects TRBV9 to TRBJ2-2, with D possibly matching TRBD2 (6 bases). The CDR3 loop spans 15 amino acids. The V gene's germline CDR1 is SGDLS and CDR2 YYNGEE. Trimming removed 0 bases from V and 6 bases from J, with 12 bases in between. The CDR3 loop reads CASSVEGLTSGELFF. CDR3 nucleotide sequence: TGTGCCAGCAGCGTAGAGGGACTTACGTCCGGGGAGCTGTTTTTT.

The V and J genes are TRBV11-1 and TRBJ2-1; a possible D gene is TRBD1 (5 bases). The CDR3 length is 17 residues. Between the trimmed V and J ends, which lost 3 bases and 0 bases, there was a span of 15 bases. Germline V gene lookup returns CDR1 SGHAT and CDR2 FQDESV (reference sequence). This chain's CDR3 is CASSLRAWGNSYNEQFF. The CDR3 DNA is TGTGCCAGCAGCTTGAGAGCGTGGGGCAACTCCTACAATGAGCAGTTCTTC.

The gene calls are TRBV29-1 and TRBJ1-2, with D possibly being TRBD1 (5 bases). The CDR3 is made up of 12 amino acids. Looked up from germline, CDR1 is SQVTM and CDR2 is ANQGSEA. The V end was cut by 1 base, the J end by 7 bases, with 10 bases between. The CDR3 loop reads CSVEGGTGGYTF. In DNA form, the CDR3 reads TGCAGCGTTGAAGGGGGGACTGGTGGCTACACCTTC.

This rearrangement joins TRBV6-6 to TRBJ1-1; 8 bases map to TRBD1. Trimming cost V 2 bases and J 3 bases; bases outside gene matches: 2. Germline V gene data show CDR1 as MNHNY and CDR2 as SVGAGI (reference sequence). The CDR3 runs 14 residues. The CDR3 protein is CASSYQTGDTEAFF. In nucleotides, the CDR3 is TGTGCCAGCAGTTACCAGACAGGGGACACTGAAGCTTTCTTT.

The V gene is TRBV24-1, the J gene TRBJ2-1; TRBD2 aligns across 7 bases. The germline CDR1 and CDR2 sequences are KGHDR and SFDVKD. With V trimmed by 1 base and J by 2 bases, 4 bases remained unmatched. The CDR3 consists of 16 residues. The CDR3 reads CATSDFGGSAYNEQFF. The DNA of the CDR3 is TGTGCCACCAGTGATTTCGGCGGGAGCGCCTACAATGAGCAGTTCTTC.

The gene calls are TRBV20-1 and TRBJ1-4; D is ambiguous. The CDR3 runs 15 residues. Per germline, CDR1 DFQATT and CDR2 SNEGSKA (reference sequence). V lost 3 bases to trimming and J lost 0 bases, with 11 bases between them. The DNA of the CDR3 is TGCAGTGCTAGTGCGCAGTTTGCAACTAATGAAAAACTGTTTTTT. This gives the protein CSASAQFATNEKLFF.

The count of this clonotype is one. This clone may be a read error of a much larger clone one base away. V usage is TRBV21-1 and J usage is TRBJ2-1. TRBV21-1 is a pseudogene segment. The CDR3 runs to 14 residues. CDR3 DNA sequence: TGTGCCAGCAGCGGATCAGGTTCCCAAGAGACCCAGTTCTTC. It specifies CASSGSGSQETQFF.

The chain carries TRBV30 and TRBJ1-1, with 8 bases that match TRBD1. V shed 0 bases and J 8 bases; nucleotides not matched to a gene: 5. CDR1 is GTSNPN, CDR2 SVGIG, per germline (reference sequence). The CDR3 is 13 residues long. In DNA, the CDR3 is TGTGCCTGGAGTGTACGGGGGGACAGGGAAGCTTTCTTT. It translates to CAWSVRGDREAFF.

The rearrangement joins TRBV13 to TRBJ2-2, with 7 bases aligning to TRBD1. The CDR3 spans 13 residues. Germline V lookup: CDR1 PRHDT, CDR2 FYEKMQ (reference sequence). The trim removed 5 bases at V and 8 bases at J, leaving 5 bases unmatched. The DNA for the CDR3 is TGTGCCAGCAGCGAAGGGACAGTGGGGGAGCTGTTTTTT. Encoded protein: CASSEGTVGELFF.

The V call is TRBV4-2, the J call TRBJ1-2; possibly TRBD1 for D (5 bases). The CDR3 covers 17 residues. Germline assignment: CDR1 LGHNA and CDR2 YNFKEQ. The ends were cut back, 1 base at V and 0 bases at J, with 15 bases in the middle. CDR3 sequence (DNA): TGTGCCAGCAGCCAAGTCTCTTCGACAGCCACTAACTATGGCTACACCTTC. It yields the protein CASSQVSSTATNYGYTF.

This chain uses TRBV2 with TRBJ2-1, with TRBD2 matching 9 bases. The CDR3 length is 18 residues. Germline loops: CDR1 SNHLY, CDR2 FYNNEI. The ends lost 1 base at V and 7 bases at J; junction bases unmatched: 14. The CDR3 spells CASSEGLAGPNVDNEQFF. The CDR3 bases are TGTGCCAGCAGTGAAGGCCTAGCGGGACCCAATGTCGATAATGAGCAGTTCTTC.

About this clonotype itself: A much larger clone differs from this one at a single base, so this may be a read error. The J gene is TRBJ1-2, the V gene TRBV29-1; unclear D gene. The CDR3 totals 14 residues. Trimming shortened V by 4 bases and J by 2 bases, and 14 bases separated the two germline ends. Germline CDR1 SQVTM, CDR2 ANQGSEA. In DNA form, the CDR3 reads TGCAGCGTTGGAGGCCCGTCGGAAAACTATGGCTACACCTTC. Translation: CSVGGPSENYGYTF. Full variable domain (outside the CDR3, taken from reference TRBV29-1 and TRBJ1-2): SAVISQKPSRDICQRGTSLTIQCQVDSQVTMMFWYRQQPGQSLTLIATANQGSEATYESGFVIDKFPISRPNLTFSTLTVSNMSPEDSSIYLCSVGGPSENYGYTFGSGTRLTVV.

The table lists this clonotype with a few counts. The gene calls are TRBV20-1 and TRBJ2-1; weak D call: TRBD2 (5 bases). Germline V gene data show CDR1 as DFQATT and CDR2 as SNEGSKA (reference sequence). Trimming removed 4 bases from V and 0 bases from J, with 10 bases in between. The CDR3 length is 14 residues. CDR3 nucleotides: TGCAGTGCTATAGCGTCTAGCTCCTACAATGAGCAGTTCTTC. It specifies CSAIASSSYNEQFF.

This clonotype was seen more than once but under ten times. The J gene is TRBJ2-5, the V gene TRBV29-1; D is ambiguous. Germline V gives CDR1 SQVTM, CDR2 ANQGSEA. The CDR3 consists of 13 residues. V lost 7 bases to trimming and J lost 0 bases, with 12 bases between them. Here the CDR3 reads CSARPGYQETQYF. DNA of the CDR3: TGCAGCGCCCGCCCTGGGTACCAAGAGACCCAGTACTTC. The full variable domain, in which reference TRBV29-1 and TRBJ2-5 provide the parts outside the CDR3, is SAVISQKPSRDICQRGTSLTIQCQVDSQVTMMFWYRQQPGQSLTLIATANQGSEATYESGFVIDKFPISRPNLTFSTLTVSNMSPEDSSIYLCSARPGYQETQYFGPGTRLLVL.

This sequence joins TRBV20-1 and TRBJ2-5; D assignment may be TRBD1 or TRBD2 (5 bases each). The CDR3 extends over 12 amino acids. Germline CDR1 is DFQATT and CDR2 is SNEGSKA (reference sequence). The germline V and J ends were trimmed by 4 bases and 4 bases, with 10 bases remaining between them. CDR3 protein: CSATRDGETQYF. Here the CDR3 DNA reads TGCAGTGCTACCAGGGACGGAGAGACCCAGTACTTC.

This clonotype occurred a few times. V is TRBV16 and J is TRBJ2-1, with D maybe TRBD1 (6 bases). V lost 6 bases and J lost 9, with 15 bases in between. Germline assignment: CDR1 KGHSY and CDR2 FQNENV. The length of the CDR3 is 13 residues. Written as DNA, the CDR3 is TGTGCCAGCAGTCGGAACAGGGACACTGAGCAGTTCTTC. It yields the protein CASSRNRDTEQFF. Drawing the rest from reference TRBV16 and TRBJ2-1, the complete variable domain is GEEVAQTPKHLVRGEGQKAKLYCAPIKGHSYVFWYQQVLKNEFKFLISFQNENVFDETGMPKERFSAKCLPNSPCSLEIQATKLEDSAVYFCASSRNRDTEQFFGPGTRLTVL.